This TCR beta chain is from a study of blood T cells in healthy people across ages (dated by TCRdb to about 2015). Regarding the study in general: Template switching captured roughly one uniquely barcoded TCR beta cDNA molecule per two T cells in model experiments. To avoid experimental bias, donors of different ages were distributed randomly across sequencing lanes. Donors were grouped into four age groups: young (average 16 years), middle-aged (less than 40), aged (approximately 58) and long-lived (around 80). The study measured age-related changes in TCR beta repertoire diversity using deep sequencing normalized with unique cDNA molecular identifiers. The study analyzed two additional independent replicas of 1 million unique cDNA reads from the same blood draw for two donors, one aged 18 to 29 and one aged 80 or older. Broad study findings and their caveats: Because donor CMV infection status was unknown, age-related changes in expanded clonotypes were potentially confounded. Compared with the aged group, more naive CD4+ T cells, fewer expanded clones and increased TCR diversity were shown by the long-lived group, suggesting age selection. As age increased, observed TCR beta diversity per million T cells dropped in a roughly linear way, and a significant reduction was already evident by age 40. Conclusive comparison of naive and antigen-experienced compartments was prevented by the profiling of bulk unsorted PBMCs. Total diversity estimates from one million sequenced T cells were considered lower bounds and underestimates. Observed TCR beta diversity correlated strongly with the percentage of naive T cells measured by flow cytometry.

This clonotype was counted a few times. This receptor's antigen is unknown. Base qualities are not at hand, and no much larger clone is one base apart. CDR1 and CDR2 are read off the germline V gene as SQVTM and ANQGSEA. Trimmed from V: 6 bases; trimmed from J: 7 bases; junction bases lacking a gene match: 6. The CDR3 holds 12 amino acids from the cysteine to the phenylalanine. Just the 36-base CDR3 DNA is kept, in frame starting at base 1. Donors were 40 or so systemically healthy Caucasian individuals from Russia aged about 6 to 100 years. Ten milliliters of peripheral blood were drawn from each donor into EDTA-treated Vacutainer tubes. Ficoll-Paque density-gradient centrifugation was used to isolate PBMCs, with at least 7 million obtained per sample. Total RNA was extracted from PBMCs with Trizol reagent, with at least 5 micrograms obtained per sample. For every donor, flow cytometry on a PBMC aliquot measured the percentage of naive CD45RAhigh/CD27high T cells.

Preparation of the library involved 5' RACE. Sequencer: Illumina HiSeq 2500. The second PCR ran for roughly 6 to 11 cycles and used a J-beta primer mix along with a sample-barcoded 5' primer. A template-switch 5' adaptor carrying 12 random nucleotides introduced a unique molecular identifier onto each TCR beta cDNA molecule. Each sample yielded at least 3 million CDR3-containing paired-end reads. The Mint cDNA synthesis kit, primed by a TRBC-specific oligonucleotide, was used to synthesize first-strand cDNA from all RNA. Following uracil-DNA glycosylase treatment, a first 18-cycle PCR with universal primers M1SS and BC2_uni_R was performed on all cDNA. The authors' pipeline ran thus. For normalization, 1 million high-quality reads, each with a distinct molecular identifier, were randomly selected from each sample. Instead of being binned into consensus sequences, reads that shared molecular identifiers were thrown out. MiTCR, set to a Q25 quality threshold and the strictest error-elimination algorithm, was used for CDR3 identification, clonotype clustering and error correction. A nonparametric unseen species model with Euler transformation was used to estimate lower-bound total TCR beta diversity. TCRdb cleaned the public reads at Q25 with fastp, built clones with MiXCR and kept in-frame beta chains. Every CDR3 protein is listed once, alongside the most common genes and DNA of its rows. These V and J calls derive from TCRdb rather than the authors' analysis. The sample profile shows about 1 million distinct CDR3 sequences; 40% to 55% of them were found once. About 20% of the sample is taken by the ten largest.

The receptor comes from a woman aged 60-75 years in good health. The sequenced material came from blood. Recombination linked TRBV29-1 to TRBJ2-1, and 7 bases in between align with TRBD1. The CDR3 in this case is CSVEGQINEQFF. The DNA reads as follows: TGCAGCGTCGAGGGACAGATAAATGAGCAGTTCTTC.